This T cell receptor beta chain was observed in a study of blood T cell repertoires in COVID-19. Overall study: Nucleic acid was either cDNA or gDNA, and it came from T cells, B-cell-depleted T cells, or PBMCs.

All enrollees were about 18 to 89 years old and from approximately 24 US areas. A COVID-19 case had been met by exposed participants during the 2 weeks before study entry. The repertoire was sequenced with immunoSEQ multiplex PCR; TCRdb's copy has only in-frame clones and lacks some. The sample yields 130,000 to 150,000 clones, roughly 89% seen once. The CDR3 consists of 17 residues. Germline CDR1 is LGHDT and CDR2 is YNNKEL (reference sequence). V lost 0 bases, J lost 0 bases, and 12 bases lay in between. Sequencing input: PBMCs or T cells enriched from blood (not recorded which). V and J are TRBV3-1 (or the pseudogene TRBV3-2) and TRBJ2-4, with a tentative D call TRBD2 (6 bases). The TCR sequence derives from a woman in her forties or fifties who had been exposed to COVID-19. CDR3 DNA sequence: TGTGCCAGCAGCCAAGAACGGGGGTGGCTAGCCAAAAACATTCAGTACTTC. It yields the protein CASSQERGWLAKNIQYF.